What follows describes a single T cell receptor beta chain. Its specificity is unknown. The germline V gene has CDR1 SEHNR and CDR2 FQNEAQ (reference sequence). This CDR3 spans 14 amino acids. Unmatched junction bases numbered 11, after V lost 6 bases and J lost 7 bases. This sample is drawn from a study of shared clonotypes between healthy human individuals. Whole-study results and caveats: Sharing of clonotypes among donors was expected to vary with sequencing depth.

It was on ten immunoSEQ deep assay plates that unsorted PBMC DNA was sequenced. Data came from immunoSEQ multiplex PCR; TCRdb stores just in-frame clones and leaves some out. In the table there are hundreds of thousands of clones, approximately 80% of which are singletons. HIV-negative, healthy adults without recent acute infections or vaccinations were the donors. Those who donated, Caucasian adults without exception, all lived in Nashville, Tennessee. The chain recombines TRBV7-9 with TRBJ1-2, with TRBD1 identical over 7 bases. Sequenced: PBMCs. This TCR derives from a woman aged 40 to 50 in good health. Some clones in this sample may be carry-over from other donors' samples. For the CDR3, the DNA is TGTGCCAGCAGTCCACAGACAGGGCTTGGTGGCTACACCTTC. It specifies CASSPQTGLGGYTF. Full variable domain (remainder filled in from reference TRBV7-9 and TRBJ1-2): DTGVSQNPRHKITKRGQNVTFRCDPISEHNRLYWYRQTLGQGPEFLTYFQNEAQLEKSRLLSDRFSAERPKGSFSTLEIQRTEQGDSAMYLCASSPQTGLGGYTFGSGTRLTVV.